The entry below gives a single T cell receptor beta chain sequence along with its context. The assay was immunoSEQ multiplex PCR, and TCRdb's table has in-frame clones only and misses some. The repertoire consists of some 330,000 clones, with roughly 90% occurring once and the leading ten covering 18%. The record originates from a study of blood T cell repertoires in COVID-19. Background on the study: Sample material is recorded as cDNA or gDNA derived from T cells, B-cell-depleted T cells, or PBMCs.

The junction had 1 base not matched to a gene; V was cut back by 5 bases and J by 1 base. The CDR3 is 13 amino acids. The germline V gene has CDR1 KGHSH and CDR2 LQKENI. In assigning cohorts, the study relied on participant-reported clinical history. Recovered Cohort 3 donors showed two negative PCRs, clearance, or symptom resolution. Sequencing was done on a sample of PBMCs or T cells enriched from blood (not recorded which). The TCR sequence derives from a woman aged 25 to 39 who had recovered from COVID-19. V usage is TRBV18 and J usage is TRBJ2-7; 8 nucleotides match TRBD2. The CDR3 DNA follows: TGTGCCAGCTCAACTAGCGGTTCCTACGAGCAGTACTTC. It is translated as CASSTSGSYEQYF.